This entry features one TCR beta chain sequence. The entry originates in a study of control samples from healthy donors and cancer patients. Produced via immunoSEQ multiplex PCR; TCRdb's table is partial and in-frame only. The profile shows about 130,000 clones, about nine tenths of them singletons. The V gene's germline CDR1 is LNHDA and CDR2 SQIVND (reference sequence). Trimming stripped 7 bases from V and 4 bases from J, with 16 bases between. The CDR3 runs 14 residues. This chain connects TRBV19 to TRBJ1-1; a possible D gene is TRBD1 (6 bases). The receptor's source is a man aged 18 to 35 in good health. Material: blood. Written as DNA, the CDR3 is TGTGCCAGTACCCAACCGACAGGCCCCACTGAAGCTTTCTTT. It encodes CASTQPTGPTEAFF.